These T cell receptor beta chains were read from a single sample in a study of regulatory T cells in long-lasting Graves disease. TCRdb passed the multiplex PCR reads through MiXCR, listing each CDR3 protein once. The table records about 620,000 distinct CDR3 sequences, roughly 15% of them present only once. This sample also belongs to another study, concerning T cells in Graves' hyperthyroidism and ophthalmopathy.

Sequencing used peripheral blood mononuclear cells (PBMCs), obtained at new diagnosis, from a patient treated with antithyroid drugs. Every receptor here comes from a woman aged 30 to 39 with Graves disease. CDR3s include the opening cysteine and the closing phenylalanine or tryptophan. The D gene is left open where the match is weak. Size is stated for part of the rows, as once, few or many counts, or as a class when the clone is expanded.

v_gene: TRBV10-3
abundance: many
j_gene: TRBJ1-2
d_gene: -
CDR3aa: CAISEDGDYGYTF
CDR3nt: TGTGCCATCAGTGAGGACGGAGACTATGGCTACACCTTC

v_gene: TRBV24-1
abundance: -
j_gene: TRBJ2-1
d_gene: TRBD2
CDR3aa: CATSDFPGLAGHVEQFF
CDR3nt: TGTGCCACCAGTGATTTCCCGGGACTAGCGGGCCATGTGGAGCAGTTCTTC

v_gene: TRBV6-1
abundance: many
j_gene: TRBJ2-5
d_gene: TRBD1
CDR3aa: CASRGTGQETQYF
CDR3nt: TGTGCCAGCAGAGGGACAGGTCAAGAGACCCAGTACTTC

v_gene: TRBV27
abundance: many
j_gene: TRBJ2-1
d_gene: -
CDR3aa: CASRSLGSSYNEQFF
CDR3nt: TGTGCCAGCCGTTCCCTCGGATCTTCGTACAATGAGCAGTTCTTC

v_gene: TRBV20-1
abundance: few
j_gene: TRBJ2-1
d_gene: TRBD2
CDR3aa: CSAGGGTSGGKQFF
CDR3nt: TGCAGTGCTGGGGGTGGGACTAGCGGGGGTAAGCAGTTCTTC

v_gene: TRBV27
abundance: -
j_gene: TRBJ2-2
d_gene: -
CDR3aa: CASSLSLRGNTGELFF
CDR3nt: TGTGCCAGCAGTTTATCTCTCAGGGGAAACACCGGGGAGCTGTTTTTT

v_gene: TRBV2
abundance: many
j_gene: TRBJ2-1
d_gene: -
CDR3aa: CASSLQGTVYNEQFF
CDR3nt: TGTGCCAGCAGCCTACAGGGTACGGTTTACAATGAGCAGTTCTTC

v_gene: TRBV28
abundance: few
j_gene: TRBJ1-2
d_gene: -
CDR3aa: CASRPQGPFGYTF
CDR3nt: TGTGCCAGCAGGCCCCAGGGTCCCTTTGGCTACACCTTC

v_gene: TRBV2
abundance: -
j_gene: TRBJ1-1
d_gene: -
CDR3aa: CASSASPVDTEAFF
CDR3nt: TGTGCCAGCAGCGCAAGTCCAGTTGACACTGAAGCTTTCTTT

v_gene: TRBV28
abundance: many
j_gene: TRBJ2-7
d_gene: -
CDR3aa: CASSSGFPYEQYF
CDR3nt: TGTGCCAGCAGTTCCGGGTTCCCCTACGAGCAGTACTTC

v_gene: TRBV7-3
abundance: many
j_gene: TRBJ2-1
d_gene: -
CDR3aa: CASSRASENEQFF
CDR3nt: TGTGCCAGCAGCCGAGCGTCAGAGAATGAGCAGTTCTTC

v_gene: TRBV3-1
abundance: -
j_gene: TRBJ2-7
d_gene: TRBD2
CDR3aa: CASSQSWGGSYEQYF
CDR3nt: TGTGCCAGCAGCCAATCCTGGGGGGGCTCCTACGAGCAGTACTTC

v_gene: TRBV7-3
abundance: many
j_gene: TRBJ1-6
d_gene: -
CDR3aa: CASSLTGFNSPLHF
CDR3nt: TGTGCCAGCAGCTTAACAGGGTTCAATTCACCCCTCCACTTT

v_gene: TRBV12-3/TRBV12-4
abundance: few
j_gene: TRBJ1-1
d_gene: -
CDR3aa: CASTPGRGVNTEAFF
CDR3nt: TGTGCCAGCACCCCCGGAAGGGGGGTGAACACTGAAGCTTTCTTT

v_gene: TRBV28
abundance: -
j_gene: TRBJ1-2
d_gene: TRBD1
CDR3aa: CASKLPGQRYYGYTF
CDR3nt: TGTGCCAGCAAACTCCCGGGACAGAGATACTATGGCTACACCTTC

v_gene: TRBV6-1
abundance: few
j_gene: TRBJ2-3
d_gene: TRBD1
CDR3aa: CASRQGARDTQYF
CDR3nt: TGTGCCAGCAGGCAGGGGGCCAGAGATACGCAGTATTTT

v_gene: TRBV2
abundance: many
j_gene: TRBJ1-1
d_gene: -
CDR3aa: CASSPEKLAFF
CDR3nt: TGTGCCAGCAGTCCGGAGAAGTTAGCTTTCTTT

v_gene: TRBV6-1
abundance: many
j_gene: TRBJ1-1
d_gene: -
CDR3aa: CASRVGQNTEAFF
CDR3nt: TGTGCCAGCAGGGTCGGACAGAACACTGAAGCTTTCTTT

v_gene: TRBV12-3/TRBV12-4
abundance: -
j_gene: TRBJ2-2
d_gene: TRBD1
CDR3aa: CASSGGQGLGELFF
CDR3nt: TGTGCCAGCAGTGGGGGACAGGGTTTGGGGGAGCTGTTTTTT

v_gene: TRBV7-2
abundance: many
j_gene: TRBJ1-2
d_gene: -
CDR3aa: CASSPWGSEGHHGYTF
CDR3nt: TGTGCCAGCAGCCCATGGGGTTCGGAGGGGCACCATGGCTACACCTTC

v_gene: TRBV2
abundance: many
j_gene: TRBJ1-2
d_gene: -
CDR3aa: CASTENTPLGYGYTF
CDR3nt: TGTGCCAGTACAGAAAATACTCCCCTCGGCTATGGCTACACCTTC

v_gene: TRBV30
abundance: -
j_gene: TRBJ1-6
d_gene: TRBD1
CDR3aa: CAWSVRMGQGGNSPLHF
CDR3nt: TGTGCCTGGAGTGTACGTATGGGACAGGGGGGGAATTCACCCCTCCACTTT

v_gene: TRBV7-9
abundance: many
j_gene: TRBJ1-3
d_gene: -
CDR3aa: CASSIEGLYTIYF
CDR3nt: TGTGCCAGCAGCATCGAAGGGCTATACACCATATATTTT

v_gene: TRBV30
abundance: few
j_gene: TRBJ1-2
d_gene: -
CDR3aa: CAWSVGSGYTF
CDR3nt: TGTGCCTGGAGTGTAGGGAGTGGCTACACCTTC

v_gene: TRBV6-2/TRBV6-3
abundance: few
j_gene: TRBJ2-1
d_gene: TRBD1
CDR3aa: CASMKGQGACEQFF
CDR3nt: TGTGCCAGCATGAAGGGACAGGGGGCTTGTGAGCAGTTCTTC

v_gene: TRBV12-3/TRBV12-4
abundance: many
j_gene: TRBJ2-7
d_gene: -
CDR3aa: CASSLTPGQQVSGTNLYEQYF
CDR3nt: TGTGCCAGCAGTTTAACCCCGGGACAGCAAGTCTCCGGGACTAATCTCTACGAGCAGTACTTC

v_gene: TRBV27
abundance: few
j_gene: TRBJ2-5
d_gene: TRBD2
CDR3aa: CASSFGRDFQETQYF
CDR3nt: TGTGCCAGCAGTTTTGGGAGGGACTTTCAAGAGACCCAGTACTTC

v_gene: TRBV2
abundance: few
j_gene: TRBJ2-1
d_gene: -
CDR3aa: CASREGAYNEQFF
CDR3nt: TGTGCCAGCAGGGAGGGGGCCTACAATGAGCAGTTCTTC

v_gene: TRBV25-1
abundance: -
j_gene: TRBJ2-5
d_gene: TRBD2
CDR3aa: CASSVAGTQETQYF
CDR3nt: TGTGCCAGCAGTGTAGCGGGGACTCAAGAGACCCAGTACTTC

v_gene: TRBV7-4
abundance: few
j_gene: TRBJ2-1
d_gene: TRBD2
CDR3aa: CASSLGSLLAGGYNEQFF
CDR3nt: TGTGCCAGCAGCTTAGGATCACTACTAGCGGGGGGTTACAATGAGCAGTTCTTC

v_gene: TRBV28
abundance: many
j_gene: TRBJ1-5
d_gene: -
CDR3aa: CASSFFLSNQPQHF
CDR3nt: TGTGCCAGCAGTTTCTTCCTTAGCAATCAGCCCCAGCATTTT

v_gene: TRBV28
abundance: many
j_gene: TRBJ1-5
d_gene: -
CDR3aa: CASSPGPRPQHF
CDR3nt: TGTGCCAGCAGCCCTGGCCCGAGGCCCCAGCATTTT

v_gene: TRBV18
abundance: many
j_gene: TRBJ1-1
d_gene: -
CDR3aa: CASSPRKGGGAEAFF
CDR3nt: TGTGCCAGCTCACCAAGGAAGGGCGGGGGAGCTGAAGCTTTCTTT

v_gene: TRBV10-3
abundance: -
j_gene: TRBJ2-7
d_gene: TRBD2
CDR3aa: CAITSSGSYEQYF
CDR3nt: TGTGCCATCACCTCTAGCGGTAGCTACGAGCAGTACTTC

v_gene: TRBV6-1
abundance: few
j_gene: TRBJ2-3
d_gene: -
CDR3aa: CASTPGLGTDTQYF
CDR3nt: TGTGCCAGCACCCCCGGACTGGGCACAGATACGCAGTATTTT

v_gene: TRBV6-1
abundance: -
j_gene: TRBJ2-2
d_gene: TRBD1
CDR3aa: CASSRRAGGTGELFF
CDR3nt: TGTGCCAGCAGTCGACGAGCAGGGGGCACCGGGGAGCTGTTTTTT

v_gene: TRBV7-9
abundance: many
j_gene: TRBJ2-7
d_gene: -
CDR3aa: CASSLPSTHEQYF
CDR3nt: TGTGCCAGCAGCTTACCTAGCACCCACGAGCAGTACTTC

v_gene: TRBV30
abundance: -
j_gene: TRBJ2-5
d_gene: TRBD1
CDR3aa: CAWSRQGGTQYF
CDR3nt: TGTGCCTGGAGTAGACAGGGGGGGACCCAGTACTTC

v_gene: TRBV5-1
abundance: many
j_gene: TRBJ1-1
d_gene: -
CDR3aa: CASSLLPSDVAFF
CDR3nt: TGCGCCAGCAGCCTCCTACCGTCGGATGTGGCTTTCTTT

v_gene: TRBV5-4
abundance: few
j_gene: TRBJ2-3
d_gene: -
CDR3aa: CASSYDPLEARTDTQYF
CDR3nt: TGTGCCAGCAGCTACGACCCCTTGGAGGCCCGCACAGATACGCAGTATTTT

v_gene: TRBV20-1
abundance: -
j_gene: TRBJ1-1
d_gene: TRBD1
CDR3aa: CSAFPSRGLIEAFF
CDR3nt: TGCAGTGCTTTCCCCTCCAGGGGGCTAATAGAAGCTTTCTTT

v_gene: TRBV19
abundance: many
j_gene: TRBJ1-5
d_gene: -
CDR3aa: CASSAGQNNQPQHF
CDR3nt: TGTGCCAGTAGTGCTGGACAGAACAATCAGCCCCAGCATTTT

v_gene: TRBV5-1
abundance: many
j_gene: TRBJ2-1
d_gene: TRBD1
CDR3aa: CASSSSDRADEQFF
CDR3nt: TGCGCCAGCAGCTCGTCTGACAGGGCAGATGAGCAGTTCTTC

v_gene: TRBV7-9
abundance: few
j_gene: TRBJ2-2
d_gene: -
CDR3aa: CASTARNLPMGELFF
CDR3nt: TGTGCCAGCACCGCCAGAAATTTACCTATGGGGGAGCTGTTTTTT

v_gene: TRBV10-3
abundance: many
j_gene: TRBJ1-4
d_gene: -
CDR3aa: CAISVGGLNEKLFF
CDR3nt: TGTGCCATCAGTGTTGGCGGCCTTAATGAAAAACTGTTTTTT

v_gene: TRBV12-3/TRBV12-4
abundance: few
j_gene: TRBJ2-7
d_gene: TRBD1
CDR3aa: CASSRRQGNYEQYF
CDR3nt: TGTGCCAGCAGTCGGAGACAGGGGAATTACGAGCAGTACTTC

v_gene: TRBV7-9
abundance: many
j_gene: TRBJ2-1
d_gene: -
CDR3aa: CASSLGEVEQFF
CDR3nt: TGTGCCAGCAGCTTAGGGGAGGTTGAGCAGTTCTTC